The clone carrying this T cell receptor beta chain showed up just once. CDR3 size: 20 residues. These data come from a study of T cells after somatic rescue of genetic block. Libraries were prepared by immunoSEQ multiplex PCR; TCRdb keeps only in-frame clonotypes and omits some of them. This sample has tens of thousands of clones, with just under 95% found just once. Sequencing was carried out using peripheral blood mononuclear cells (PBMCs). The chain recombines TRBV21-1 with TRBJ2-2; TRBD1, as called in the table, went unchecked against the DNA. TRBV21-1 constitutes a pseudogene. The TCR sequence derives from a man aged 40-50 years. DNA of the CDR3: TGTGCCAGCAGCAAAGGTTGTTTGTCAACGGGGACAGGGCAGCCCCCGGAGCTGTTTTTT. Amino acid sequence: CASSKGCLSTGTGQPPELFF.